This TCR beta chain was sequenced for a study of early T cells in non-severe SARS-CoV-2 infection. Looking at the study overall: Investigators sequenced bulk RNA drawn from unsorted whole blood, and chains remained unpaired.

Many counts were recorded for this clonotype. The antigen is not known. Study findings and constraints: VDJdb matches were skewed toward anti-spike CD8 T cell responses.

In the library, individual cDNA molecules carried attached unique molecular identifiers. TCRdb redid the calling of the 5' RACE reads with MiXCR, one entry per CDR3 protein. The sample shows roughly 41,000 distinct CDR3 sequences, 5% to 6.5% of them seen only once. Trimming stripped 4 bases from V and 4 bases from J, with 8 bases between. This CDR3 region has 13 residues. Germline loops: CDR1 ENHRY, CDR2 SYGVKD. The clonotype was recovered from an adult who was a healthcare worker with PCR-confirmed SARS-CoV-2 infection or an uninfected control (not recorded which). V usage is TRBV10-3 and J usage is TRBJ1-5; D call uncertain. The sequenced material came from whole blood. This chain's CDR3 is CAISVSGNQPQHF. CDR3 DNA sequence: TGTGCCATCAGTGTATCCGGGAATCAGCCCCAGCATTTT.